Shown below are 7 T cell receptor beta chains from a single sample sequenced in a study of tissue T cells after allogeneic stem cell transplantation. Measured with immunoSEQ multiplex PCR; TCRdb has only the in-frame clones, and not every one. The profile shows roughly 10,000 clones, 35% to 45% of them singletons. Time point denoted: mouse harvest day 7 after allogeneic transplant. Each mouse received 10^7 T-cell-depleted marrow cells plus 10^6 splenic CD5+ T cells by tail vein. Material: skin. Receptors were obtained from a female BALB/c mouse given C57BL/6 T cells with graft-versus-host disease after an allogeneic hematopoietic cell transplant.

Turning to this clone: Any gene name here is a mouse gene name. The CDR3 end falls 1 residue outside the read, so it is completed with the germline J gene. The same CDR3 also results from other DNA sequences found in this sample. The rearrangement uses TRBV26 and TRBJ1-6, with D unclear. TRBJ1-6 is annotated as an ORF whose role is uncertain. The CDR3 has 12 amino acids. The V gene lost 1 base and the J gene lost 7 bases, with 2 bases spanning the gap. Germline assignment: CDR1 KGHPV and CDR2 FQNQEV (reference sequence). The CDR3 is CASSLYNSPLYF. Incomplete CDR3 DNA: TGTGCCAGCAGTCTGTACAATTCGCCCCTCTAC.

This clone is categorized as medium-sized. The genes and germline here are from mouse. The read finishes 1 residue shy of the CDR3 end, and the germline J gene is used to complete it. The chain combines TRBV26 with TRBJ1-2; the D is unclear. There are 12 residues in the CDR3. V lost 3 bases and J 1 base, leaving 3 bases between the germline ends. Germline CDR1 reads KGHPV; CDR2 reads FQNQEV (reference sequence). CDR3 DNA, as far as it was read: TGTGCCAGCAGTCTCAGAAACTCCGACTACACC. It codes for CASSLRNSDYT. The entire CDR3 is CASSLRNSDYTF.

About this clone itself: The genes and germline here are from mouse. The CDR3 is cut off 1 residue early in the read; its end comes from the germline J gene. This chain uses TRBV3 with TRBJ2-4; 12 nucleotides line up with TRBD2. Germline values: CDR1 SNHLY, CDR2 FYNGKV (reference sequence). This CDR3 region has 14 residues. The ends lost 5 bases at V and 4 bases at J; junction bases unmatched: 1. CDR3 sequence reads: CASSRTGGENTLYF. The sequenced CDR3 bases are TGTGCCAGCAGCAGGACTGGGGGGGAAAACACCTTGTAC.

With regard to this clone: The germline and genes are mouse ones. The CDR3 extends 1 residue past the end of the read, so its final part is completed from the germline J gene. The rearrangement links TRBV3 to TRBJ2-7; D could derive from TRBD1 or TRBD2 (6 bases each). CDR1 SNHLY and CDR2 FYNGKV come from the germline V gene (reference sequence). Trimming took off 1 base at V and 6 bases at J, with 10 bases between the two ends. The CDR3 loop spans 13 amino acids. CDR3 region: CASSLGGRSEQYF. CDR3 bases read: TGTGCCAGCAGCTTAGGGGGGCGCTCTGAACAGTAC.

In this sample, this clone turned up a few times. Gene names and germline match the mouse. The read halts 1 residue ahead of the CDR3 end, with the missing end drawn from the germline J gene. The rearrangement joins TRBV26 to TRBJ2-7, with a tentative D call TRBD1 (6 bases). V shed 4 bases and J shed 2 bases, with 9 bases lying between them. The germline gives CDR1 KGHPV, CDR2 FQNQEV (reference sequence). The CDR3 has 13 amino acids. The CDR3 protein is CASSPGQTYEQYF. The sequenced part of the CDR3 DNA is TGTGCCAGCAGTCCGGGACAAACCTATGAACAGTAC.

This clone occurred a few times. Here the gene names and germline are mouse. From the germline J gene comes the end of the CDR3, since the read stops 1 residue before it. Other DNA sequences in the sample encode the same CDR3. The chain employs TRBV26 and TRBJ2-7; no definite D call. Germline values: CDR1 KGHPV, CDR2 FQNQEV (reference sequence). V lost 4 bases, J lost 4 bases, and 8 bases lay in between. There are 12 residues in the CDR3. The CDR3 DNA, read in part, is TGTGCCAGCAGTCCGACGGGTTATGAACAGTAC. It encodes CASSPTGYEQY. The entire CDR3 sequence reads CASSPTGYEQYF.

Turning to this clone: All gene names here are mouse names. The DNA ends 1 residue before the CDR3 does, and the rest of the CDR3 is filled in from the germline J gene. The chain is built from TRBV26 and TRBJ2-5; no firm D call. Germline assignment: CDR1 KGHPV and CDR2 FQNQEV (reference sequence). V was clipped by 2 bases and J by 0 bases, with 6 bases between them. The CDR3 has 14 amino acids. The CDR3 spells CASSLRVNQDTQYF. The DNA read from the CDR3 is TGTGCCAGCAGTCTGAGGGTTAACCAAGACACCCAGTAC.